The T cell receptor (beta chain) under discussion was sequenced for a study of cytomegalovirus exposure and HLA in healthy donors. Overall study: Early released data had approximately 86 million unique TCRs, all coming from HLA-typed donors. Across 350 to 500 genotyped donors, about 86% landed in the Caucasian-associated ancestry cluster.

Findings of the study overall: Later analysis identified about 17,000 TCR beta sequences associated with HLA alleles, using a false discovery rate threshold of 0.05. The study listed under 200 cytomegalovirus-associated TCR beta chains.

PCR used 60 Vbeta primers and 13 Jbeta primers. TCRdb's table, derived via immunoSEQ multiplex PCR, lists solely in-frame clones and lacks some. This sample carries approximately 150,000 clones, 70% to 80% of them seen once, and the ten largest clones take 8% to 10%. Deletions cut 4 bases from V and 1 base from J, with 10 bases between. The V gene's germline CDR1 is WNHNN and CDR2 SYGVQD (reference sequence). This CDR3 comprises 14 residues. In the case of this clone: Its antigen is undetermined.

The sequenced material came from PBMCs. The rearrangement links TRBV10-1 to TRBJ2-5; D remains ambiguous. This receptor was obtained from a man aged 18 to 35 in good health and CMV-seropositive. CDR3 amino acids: CASSGGRIQETQYF. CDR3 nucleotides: TGCGCCAGCAGTGGAGGTCGAATCCAAGAGACCCAGTACTTC.